This T cell receptor beta chain was identified during a study of CD8 T cells in ankylosing spondylitis. Broader study findings: Previously reported in reactive arthritis synovial fluid and blood were some of the motif variants. In ankylosing spondylitis patients, matched synovial fluid reportedly showed significant enrichment of disease-linked clones. For ankylosing spondylitis blood, a TCR beta motif of 7 or 8 highly homologous variants appeared characteristic.

Quantitative 5'-RACE with molecular barcodes produced the TCR beta libraries. TCRdb analysed the 5' RACE reads with MiXCR anew, one entry per CDR3 protein. The sample contains 200,000 to 250,000 distinct CDR3 sequences, roughly 26% of which appear only once. To note about this clonotype: Antigen specificity is unknown.

Germline V CDR1 and CDR2: SQVTM, ANQGSEA. Trimming shortened V by 4 bases and J by 3 bases, and 13 bases separated the two germline ends. The CDR3 length is 13 residues. The sequenced sample was blood, either unsorted or a sorted T cell fraction (not recorded which). J is TRBJ2-7 and V is TRBV29-1; D call uncertain. This receptor was obtained from a male donor with ankylosing spondylitis or in good health (not recorded which). CDR3 bases: TGCAGCGTTGTATCTCGCGTGGGCTACGAGCAGTACTTC. Encoded protein: CSVVSRVGYEQYF.